One and the same sample provided the 31 T cell receptor beta chains below, sequenced in a study of shared clonotypes between healthy human individuals. Sequencing was performed with immunoSEQ multiplex PCR; in TCRdb, only in-frame clones are kept and a portion is missing. The sample has over 2 million clones, about 95% seen once. Naive CD8 cells comprised CD45RO-negative, CCR7-positively selected cells, excluding terminally differentiated effector memory CD45RA+ cells. What was sequenced was naive CD8+ T cells sorted from blood. The receptor set was obtained from a young man in good health.

As regards this clone: The same CDR3 also results from other DNA sequences found in this sample. This rearrangement joins TRBV9 to TRBJ1-5, with D possibly being TRBD1 (5 bases). The V gene lost 0 bases and the J gene lost 3 bases, with 7 bases spanning the gap. CDR1 is SGDLS and CDR2 is YYNGEE in the germline V gene. This CDR3 region has 14 residues. The CDR3 coding sequence is TGTGCCAGCAGCGTAGGGGGGGACAATCAGCCCCAGCATTTT. This gives the protein CASSVGGDNQPQHF.

The chain couples TRBV4-1 to TRBJ1-1; maybe TRBD1 (5 bases). Germline values: CDR1 MGHRA, CDR2 YSYEKL. The V and J ends lost 1 base and 4 bases respectively, with 13 bases between them. The CDR3 has 15 residues. The CDR3 protein is CASSQGTSQGTEAFF. The CDR3 nucleotides read TGCGCCAGCAGCCAAGGGACATCGCAGGGCACTGAAGCTTTCTTT.

This clone was seen only once. The V gene is TRBV10-1, the J gene TRBJ1-2, with D possibly matching TRBD1 (5 bases). Per the germline V gene, CDR1 is WNHNN and CDR2 is SYGVQD (reference sequence). V shed 5 bases and J shed 5 bases, with 15 bases lying between them. This CDR3 comprises 14 residues. The CDR3 protein is CASSNPRDFYGYTF. For the CDR3, the DNA is TGCGCCAGCAGTAACCCGCGGGACTTTTATGGCTACACCTTC.

This chain links TRBV5-4 with TRBJ2-5; D gene unclear. Germline values: CDR1 SGHNT, CDR2 YYREEE (reference sequence). Trimming removed 2 bases at V and 4 bases at J, with 18 bases between. This CDR3 region has 16 residues. The CDR3 DNA follows: TGTGCCAGCAGCTTAGTCGAGGTGATTGGCGGAGAGACCCAGTACTTC. Protein: CASSLVEVIGGETQYF.

This clone showed up just once. CDR3 sequence reads: CSVVGLAHRWEQYF. For the CDR3, the DNA is TGCAGCGTTGTGGGACTAGCCCATCGTTGGGAGCAGTACTTC. The V and J genes are TRBV29-1 and TRBJ2-7; TRBD2 aligns across 9 bases. V shed 4 bases and J 7 bases; nucleotides not matched to a gene: 11. The CDR3 contains 14 residues. Germline CDR1 reads SQVTM; CDR2 reads ANQGSEA.

This clone is a singleton in its sample. This sequence joins TRBV7-8 and TRBJ2-3, with 7 bases fitting TRBD2. CDR1 and CDR2 (germline): SGHVS, FQNEAQ. The length of the CDR3 is 17 residues. V lost 0 bases, J lost 4 bases, and 10 bases stayed unmatched. The CDR3 protein is CASSLASLAEAPDTQYF. The DNA for the CDR3 is TGTGCCAGCAGCTTAGCTTCTCTAGCGGAGGCCCCAGATACGCAGTATTTT.

With regard to this clone: The sample holds other DNA sequences that translate to the same CDR3. The chain combines TRBV11-3 with TRBJ2-7; 8 nucleotides line up with TRBD1. V dropped 4 bases and J dropped 3; count of bases not matched to a gene: 2. The CDR3 is made up of 13 amino acids. The V gene's germline CDR1 is SGHNT and CDR2 YENEEA. In DNA, the CDR3 is TGTGCCAGCAGCTCCGGACAGGGCTACGAGCAGTACTTC. Its translation is CASSSGQGYEQYF.

This rearrangement joins TRBV5-4 to TRBJ1-2; 7 bases map to TRBD1. This CDR3 is 13 amino acids long. V dropped 4 bases and J dropped 4; count of bases not matched to a gene: 4. The germline V gene encodes CDR1 SGHNT and CDR2 YYREEE (reference sequence). This chain's CDR3 is CASSITGVYGYTF. The CDR3 nucleotides are TGTGCCAGCAGCATCACAGGGGTCTATGGCTACACCTTC.

In the case of this clone: This same CDR3 is encoded by further DNA sequences in the sample. The rearrangement uses TRBV28 and TRBJ1-1; D is unresolved. In germline, CDR1 is MDHEN, CDR2 SYDVKM. CDR3 length: 13 amino acids. Trimming took off 3 bases at V and 1 base at J, with 6 bases between the two ends. Written as DNA, the CDR3 is TGTGCCAGCAGTTTTCGGGCGAACACTGAAGCTTTCTTT. Residues: CASSFRANTEAFF.

The chain couples TRBV6-6 to TRBJ1-4, with 7 positions matching TRBD1. Germline-derived CDR1 and CDR2 are MNHNY and SVGAGI (reference sequence). The CDR3 contains 15 residues. V gave up 6 bases and J gave up 3 bases; unmatched junction bases: 7. This CDR3 reads CASRPGGSANEKLFF. The CDR3 DNA follows: TGTGCCAGCAGACCAGGGGGTAGTGCTAATGAAAAACTGTTTTTT.

The chain combines TRBV18 with TRBJ1-1, with D tentatively TRBD1 (6 bases). Germline assignment: CDR1 KGHSH and CDR2 LQKENI. CDR3 length: 14 amino acids. V was pared by 0 bases and J by 1 base, with 6 bases between. CDR3 sequence (DNA): TGTGCCAGCTCACCACCCAGGGGGAACACTGAAGCTTTCTTT. Its translation is CASSPPRGNTEAFF. The complete variable domain, with remaining parts taken from reference TRBV18 and TRBJ1-1, reads NAGVMQNPRHLVRRRGQEARLRCSPMKGHSHVYWYRQLPEEGLKFMVYLQKENIIDESGMPKERFSAEFPKEGPSILRIQQVVRGDSAAYFCASSPPRGNTEAFFGQGTRLTVV.

This chain joins TRBV6-1 and TRBJ2-7; D possibly matches TRBD1 or TRBD2 (6 bases each). The CDR3 spans 15 residues. CDR1 and CDR2 from the germline V gene are MNHNS and SASEGT. Trimming took off 4 bases at V and 0 bases at J, with 13 bases between the two ends. The DNA for the CDR3 is TGTGCCAGCAGTGGAGGGGGGCTCAGCTCCTACGAGCAGTACTTC. Translated, it gives CASSGGGLSSYEQYF.

This chain uses TRBV4-3 with TRBJ1-2; D is perhaps TRBD1 (6 bases). The CDR3 runs to 16 residues. The V and J ends lost 0 bases and 7 bases respectively, with 18 bases between them. The germline V gene has CDR1 LGHNA and CDR2 YSLEER. CDR3 DNA: TGCGCCAGCAGCCAAGATTCGGGGGGCCCGGGCGCTGGCTACACCTTC. Residues: CASSQDSGGPGAGYTF.

On this clone itself: Other DNA sequences in the same sample also yield this CDR3. The chain recombines TRBV10-3 with TRBJ1-1; D is unclear. The length of the CDR3 is 14 residues. Trimming shortened V by 0 bases and J by 2 bases, and 7 bases separated the two germline ends. The germline V gene encodes CDR1 ENHRY and CDR2 SYGVKD. Here the CDR3 reads CAISESGSNTEAFF. The CDR3 bases are TGTGCCATCAGTGAGTCTGGGTCTAACACTGAAGCTTTCTTT.

This chain joins TRBV5-6 and TRBJ2-7; D call uncertain. From germline, CDR1 is SGHDT and CDR2 YYEEEE. The CDR3 spans 14 residues. The V and J ends lost 4 bases and 4 bases respectively, with 15 bases between them. CDR3 in DNA: TGTGCCAGCAGCCCTCAGGTGACGGATTACGAGCAGTACTTC. Its translation: CASSPQVTDYEQYF.

The chain couples TRBV2 to TRBJ2-7; 7 bases map to TRBD1. Trimming at V came to 2 bases and at J to 5 bases, leaving 9 bases not matched to a gene. Germline lookup yields CDR1 SNHLY and CDR2 FYNNEI. The CDR3 covers 15 residues. The CDR3 loop reads CASSEQGDPRDEQYF. The DNA for the CDR3 is TGTGCCAGCAGTGAACAGGGGGATCCGAGGGACGAGCAGTACTTC.

This clone came up once. The chain joins TRBV18 to TRBJ2-7, with D hard to call. CDR3 length equals 15 residues. V was cut by 0 bases and J by 4 bases, with 13 bases left in between. Germline assignment: CDR1 KGHSH and CDR2 LQKENI. The CDR3 here is CASSPPTATEYEQYF. As DNA, the CDR3 is TGTGCCAGCTCACCACCGACGGCCACGGAATACGAGCAGTACTTC.

V and J are TRBV7-9 and TRBJ2-3, with 10 nucleotides matching TRBD2. The trim removed 5 bases at V and 3 bases at J, leaving 11 bases unmatched. The CDR3 loop spans 17 amino acids. CDR1 is SEHNR, CDR2 FQNEAQ, per germline (reference sequence). Written as DNA, the CDR3 is TGTGCCAGCAGCCTCCAACTAGCGGGGCTTCAGACAGATACGCAGTATTTT. The encoded protein is CASSLQLAGLQTDTQYF.

The chain uses TRBV9 and TRBJ1-2; D not certain. The CDR3 has 11 residues. Germline assignment: CDR1 SGDLS and CDR2 YYNGEE. The V gene lost 4 bases and the J gene lost 8 bases, with 9 bases spanning the gap. The CDR3 loop is CASSSSSGYTF. The CDR3 coding sequence is TGTGCCAGCAGCTCGAGTTCCGGCTACACCTTC.

V usage is TRBV7-9 and J usage is TRBJ2-5; TRBD2 agrees at 7 bases. CDR3 length equals 16 residues. Unmatched junction bases numbered 10, after V lost 4 bases and J lost 2 bases. The germline V gene encodes CDR1 SEHNR and CDR2 FQNEAQ (reference sequence). CDR3 sequence reads: CASSSIRREGQETQYF. The CDR3 DNA follows: TGTGCCAGCAGCTCTATACGCAGGGAGGGTCAAGAGACCCAGTACTTC.

This chain's CDR3 is CASSLEVFFEQYF. The CDR3 nucleotides are TGTGCCAGCAGCTTGGAGGTCTTCTTCGAGCAGTACTTC. The chain combines TRBV5-5 with TRBJ2-7; D uncertain. CDR3 size: 13 residues. The V end was cut by 0 bases, the J end by 6 bases, with 10 bases between. In germline, CDR1 is SGHKS, CDR2 YYEKEE (reference sequence).

V and J are TRBV11-2 and TRBJ2-1; TRBD2 matches 9 bases. After removal of 3 bases from V and 8 bases from J, the junction contained 8 bases not matched to a gene. Germline V gene lookup returns CDR1 SGHAT and CDR2 FQNNGV. The CDR3 length is 15 residues. CDR3 coding DNA: TGTGCCAGCAGCTTGACCCCCGCGGGGGGGTATGAGCAGTTCTTC. Its translation is CASSLTPAGGYEQFF.

The rearrangement links TRBV9 to TRBJ2-1, with 8 bases that match TRBD1. This CDR3 has 13 amino acids. Unmatched junction bases numbered 1, after V lost 3 bases and J lost 5 bases. Germline assignment: CDR1 SGDLS and CDR2 YYNGEE. Written as DNA, the CDR3 is TGTGCCAGCAGCGGGACAGGGAACAATGAGCAGTTCTTC. The encoded protein is CASSGTGNNEQFF.

CDR3: CASSLGIPGNTIYF. The CDR3 coding sequence is TGTGCCAGCAGCTTGGGAATTCCCGGAAACACCATATATTTT. The genes are TRBV5-6 and TRBJ1-3; D unresolved. There are 14 residues in the CDR3. Between the trimmed V and J ends, which lost 0 bases and 4 bases, there was a span of 8 bases. Germline CDR1 is SGHDT and CDR2 is YYEEEE.

The chain is built from TRBV6-1 and TRBJ1-1; D is unresolved. CDR3 length: 13 amino acids. Germline V lookup: CDR1 MNHNS, CDR2 SASEGT. V lost 6 bases to trimming and J lost 0 bases, with 8 bases between them. CDR3 protein: CASRVGMNTEAFF. The CDR3, as DNA: TGTGCCAGCAGAGTGGGGATGAACACTGAAGCTTTCTTT.

This sequence joins TRBV9 and TRBJ2-7; 10 nucleotides match TRBD2. The germline V gene has CDR1 SGDLS and CDR2 YYNGEE. The CDR3 has 14 amino acids. V dropped 3 bases and J dropped 9; count of bases not matched to a gene: 9. CDR3: CASSASGGDSGQYF. DNA for the CDR3: TGTGCCAGCAGCGCTAGCGGGGGCGATTCCGGGCAGTACTTC.

The rearrangement joins TRBV11-1 to TRBJ1-4; 10 bases line up with TRBD1. Per the germline V gene, CDR1 is SGHAT and CDR2 is FQDESV (reference sequence). The length of the CDR3 is 17 residues. J lost 5 bases, V lost 4 bases, and 10 bases had no gene match. The CDR3 region is CASSSSGTGAQNEKLFF. In DNA form, the CDR3 reads TGTGCCAGCAGCTCATCCGGGACAGGGGCCCAAAATGAAAAACTGTTTTTT. Combining the CDR3 with reference TRBV11-1 and TRBJ1-4 gives the whole variable domain EAEVAQSPRYKITEKSQAVAFWCDPISGHATLYWYRQILGQGPELLVQFQDESVVDDSQLPKDRFSAERLKGVDSTLKIQPAELGDSAMYLCASSSSGTGAQNEKLFFGSGTQLSVL.

This rearrangement joins TRBV6-5 to TRBJ1-1; D might be TRBD1 (6 bases). CDR1 and CDR2 (germline): MNHEY, SVGAGI. The CDR3 runs to 14 residues. Trimming removed 1 base from V and 5 bases from J, with 11 bases in between. For the CDR3, the DNA is TGTGCCAGCAGTTACTTCTCAGGGGTTACTGAAGCTTTCTTT. It codes for CASSYFSGVTEAFF.

The chain recombines TRBV13 with TRBJ2-2; D may be TRBD1 (5 bases). The CDR3 length is 15 residues. Trimming left V 1 base short and J 0 bases short, with 6 bases between. Per germline, CDR1 PRHDT and CDR2 FYEKMQ (reference sequence). CDR3 sequence (DNA): TGTGCCAGCAGCTTAGTGGGGCCGAACACCGGGGAGCTGTTTTTT. Protein: CASSLVGPNTGELFF.

This chain joins TRBV11-2 and TRBJ2-1, with D unclear. V was trimmed by 2 bases and J by 5 bases, leaving 7 bases between them. Per the germline V gene, CDR1 is SGHAT and CDR2 is FQNNGV. This CDR3 spans 13 amino acids. For the CDR3, the DNA is TGTGCCAGCAGCTTAAGGGCAGACAATGAGCAGTTCTTC. Translation gives CASSLRADNEQFF.

This clone has just a few counts. The chain carries TRBV4-1 and TRBJ1-3; the D gene is possibly TRBD1 (5 bases). Germline-derived CDR1 and CDR2 are MGHRA and YSYEKL. This CDR3 is built from 18 residues. The germline V and J ends were trimmed by 4 bases and 3 bases, with 22 bases remaining between them. CDR3 protein: CASSLEGGAGHFGNTIYF. CDR3 bases: TGCGCCAGCAGCCTCGAAGGAGGGGCAGGTCACTTTGGAAACACCATATATTTT.